Shown below are 9 T cell receptor beta chains from a single sample sequenced in a study of technical replicates of blood from several donors (dated by TCRdb to between 2016 and 2019). To prepare the library, the immunoSEQ multiplex PCR assay was applied. As stored in TCRdb, this immuneACCESS dataset retains in-frame rearrangements with V and J assigned. A fraction of the clones does not appear; measured against another copy, unresolved V genes explain less than half of the discrepancy, and the remainder lacks a known reason. The table for this sample lists about 97,000 clones; just under 95% of them were counted only once. The ten largest clones capture about 0.35% of the sample. The sequenced sample consisted of T cells isolated from PBMCs. The receptors shown here come from a human donor in good health.

The V gene is TRBV4-1, the J gene TRBJ2-1; D is undetermined. The CDR3 length is 15 residues. From germline, CDR1 is MGHRA and CDR2 YSYEKL. The V end was cut by 3 bases, the J end by 1 base, with 10 bases between. The CDR3 DNA reads as TGCGCCAGCAGCCAGTTGGAGCAATCCTACAATGAGCAGTTCTTC. Its protein product is CASSQLEQSYNEQFF.

The chain employs TRBV19 and TRBJ2-7; 9 bases fit TRBD1. Per the germline V gene, CDR1 is LNHDA and CDR2 is SQIVND (reference sequence). The J segment lost 2 bases and the V segment lost 8 bases, leaving 4 bases of the junction unmatched. The CDR3 covers 13 residues. CDR3 sequence: CASSGQGPYEQYF. The CDR3 nucleotides are TGTGCCAGTTCGGGACAGGGTCCCTACGAGCAGTACTTC. Using reference TRBV19 and TRBJ2-7 for the parts outside the CDR3, the full variable domain is DGGITQSPKYLFRKEGQNVTLSCEQNLNHDAMYWYRQDPGQGLRLIYYSQIVNDFQKGDIAEGYSVSREKKESFPLTVTSAQKNPTAFYLCASSGQGPYEQYFGPGTRLTVT.

The genes are TRBV6-5 and TRBJ2-3; D not resolved. CDR1 is MNHEY and CDR2 is SVGAGI in the germline V gene. The CDR3 has 13 residues. Trimming stripped 0 bases from V and 2 bases from J, with 3 bases between. In DNA form, the CDR3 reads TGTGCCAGCAGTTACTCCCACACAGATACGCAGTATTTT. Translation: CASSYSHTDTQYF.

The chain joins TRBV2 to TRBJ1-1, with a possible D match to TRBD1 (5 bases). With 6 bases removed from V and 5 bases from J, the gap between germline ends came to 16 bases. This CDR3 region has 14 residues. Germline V gene data show CDR1 as SNHLY and CDR2 as FYNNEI. CDR3 region: CASSLDGTGTEAFF. The CDR3, as DNA: TGTGCCAGCAGCCTCGACGGAACAGGAACTGAAGCTTTCTTT.

This clone was seen just once. J is TRBJ2-1 and V is TRBV11-3; 7 bases match TRBD2. The CDR3 consists of 15 residues. The germline V gene has CDR1 SGHNT and CDR2 YENEEA. The J segment lost 4 bases and the V segment lost 3 bases, leaving 6 bases of the junction unmatched. The CDR3 DNA reads as TGTGCCAGCAGCTTCATACGGGAGGTATACAATGAGCAGTTCTTC. Translated: CASSFIREVYNEQFF.

The chain has TRBV29-1 and TRBJ2-7; D is perhaps TRBD1 (5 bases). The CDR3 extends over 12 amino acids. Trimming cost V 8 bases and J 2 bases, with 13 bases left between them. The germline V gene encodes CDR1 SQVTM and CDR2 ANQGSEA. The CDR3 loop is CSFRGSTYEQYF. The CDR3 nucleotides read TGCAGCTTTAGGGGTTCGACCTACGAGCAGTACTTC.

This clone was detected only once. The chain uses TRBV27 and TRBJ2-2; D remains unclear. Germline values: CDR1 MNHEY, CDR2 SMNVEV (reference sequence). CDR3 length: 15 residues. V lost 1 base and J lost 0, with 6 bases in between. CDR3 in amino acids: CASSLYSPNTGELFF. The CDR3 DNA sequence: TGTGCCAGCAGTTTATACAGTCCGAACACCGGGGAGCTGTTTTTT.

V gene TRBV5-1 combines with J gene TRBJ2-5; 7 bases match TRBD1. The trim removed 0 bases at V and 4 bases at J, leaving 3 bases unmatched. Germline V CDR1 and CDR2: SGHRS, YFSETQ. This CDR3 has 14 residues. Written as DNA, the CDR3 is TGCGCCAGCAGCTTGGGTAGGGGGCTAGAGACCCAGTACTTC. Amino acids: CASSLGRGLETQYF.

The chain carries TRBV4-1 and TRBJ2-7; possible D gene TRBD1, 6 bases. V shed 0 bases and J shed 4 bases, with 7 bases lying between them. In germline, CDR1 is MGHRA, CDR2 YSYEKL. The CDR3 is 13 residues long. The CDR3 loop is CASSQDRGYEQYF. Written as DNA, the CDR3 is TGCGCCAGCAGCCAAGACAGGGGTTACGAGCAGTACTTC.